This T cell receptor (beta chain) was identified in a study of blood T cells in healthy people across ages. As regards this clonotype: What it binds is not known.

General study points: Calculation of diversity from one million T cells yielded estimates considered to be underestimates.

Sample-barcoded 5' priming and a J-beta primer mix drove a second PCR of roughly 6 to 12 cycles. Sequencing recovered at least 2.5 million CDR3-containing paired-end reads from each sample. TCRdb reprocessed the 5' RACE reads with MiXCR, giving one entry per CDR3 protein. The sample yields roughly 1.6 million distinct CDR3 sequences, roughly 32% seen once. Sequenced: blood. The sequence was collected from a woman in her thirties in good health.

DNA for the CDR3: TGTGCCAGCAGCTCCGCGATGCCGGAGTACAATGAGCAGTTCTTC. Its protein product is CASSSAMPEYNEQFF. The rearrangement joins TRBV7-3 to TRBJ2-1; D is ambiguous. The CDR3 spans 15 residues. With 4 bases removed from V and 4 bases from J, the gap between germline ends came to 14 bases. Germline CDR1 SGHTA, CDR2 FQGTGA.